This T cell receptor beta chain was recovered during a study of T cells in Graves' hyperthyroidism and ophthalmopathy. Study information: Peripheral blood samples were taken at initial diagnosis, prior to any treatment.

With V trimmed by 4 bases and J by 9 bases, 9 bases remained unmatched. This CDR3 has 14 amino acids. Regions amplified from RNA transcripts were the TCR beta CDR3 regions. When the TCR CDR3 underwent first-round RT-PCR, the HTBI primer set was used. TCRdb reprocessed the multiplex PCR reads with MiXCR, giving one entry per CDR3 protein. The sample records 450,000 to 650,000 distinct CDR3 sequences, more than 15% being singletons. The table lists this clonotype with many counts. J is TRBJ2-1 and V is TRBV12-3 or TRBV12-4, with 7 bases that match TRBD2. The material sequenced was blood. The TCR was taken from a woman younger than 30 with Graves' ophthalmopathy. The CDR3 loop reads CASSSWGGRGEQFF. Written as DNA, the CDR3 is TGTGCCAGCAGTTCCTGGGGCGGGAGAGGTGAGCAGTTCTTC.